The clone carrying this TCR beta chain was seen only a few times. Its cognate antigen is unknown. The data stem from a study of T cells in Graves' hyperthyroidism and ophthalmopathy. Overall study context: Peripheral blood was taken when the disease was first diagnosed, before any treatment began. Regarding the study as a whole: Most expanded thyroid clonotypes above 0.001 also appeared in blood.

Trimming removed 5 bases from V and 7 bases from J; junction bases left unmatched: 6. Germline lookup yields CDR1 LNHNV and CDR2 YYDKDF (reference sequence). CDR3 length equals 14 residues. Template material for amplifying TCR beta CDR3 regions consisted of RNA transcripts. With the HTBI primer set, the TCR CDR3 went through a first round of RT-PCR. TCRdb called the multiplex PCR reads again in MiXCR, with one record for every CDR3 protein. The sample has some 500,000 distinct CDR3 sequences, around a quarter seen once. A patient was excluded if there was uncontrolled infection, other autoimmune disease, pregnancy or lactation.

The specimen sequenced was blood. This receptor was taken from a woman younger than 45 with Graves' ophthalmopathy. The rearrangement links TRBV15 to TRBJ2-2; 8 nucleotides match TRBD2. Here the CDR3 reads CATSARGGRGELFF. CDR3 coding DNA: TGTGCCACCAGCGCCCGGGGGGGCCGCGGGGAGCTGTTTTTT.